The clone carrying this TCR beta chain was observed a few times. The antigen is unknown. These data belong to a study of a mutant IDH1 vaccine in newly diagnosed glioma. Germline-derived CDR1 and CDR2 are MNHNS and SASEGT. V gave up 3 bases and J gave up 5 bases, with 13 bases separating them. The CDR3 contains 14 residues. Time point reported: week 11, during vaccination. Every vaccination contained 300 ug of the mutant IDH1 20-mer peptide and was paired with topical imiquimod. The assay was immunoSEQ multiplex PCR, and TCRdb's table has in-frame clones only and misses some. Of tens of thousands of clones in the sample, 80% to 85% were seen once.

The chain combines TRBV6-1 with TRBJ2-5; weak D call: TRBD1 (5 bases). The starting material was PBMCs, obtained from a glioma patient whose treatment included an IDH1 peptide vaccine. This clonotype was obtained from a man between 40 and 49 years old with glioma. Written as DNA, the CDR3 is TGTGCCAGCAGTGATCAGGCAGGGATCGAGACCCAGTACTTC. Residues: CASSDQAGIETQYF.